A selection of T cell receptor beta chains follows, all from one sample in a study of vaccination and CD4 T cells after COVID-19. One entry per CDR3 protein results from TCRdb running MiXCR on the PCR reads. The data contain some 28,000 distinct CDR3 sequences, roughly 50% of them singletons. Sequenced material: CD4+ T cells from blood, taken about 7 months after SARS-CoV-2 vaccination. Receptor source: a human donor who had recovered from COVID-19. Both conserved end residues are part of each CDR3. D genes are given only for firm matches. The size field is filled for only some rows; it gives once, few, many or a size class.

TRBV6-2/TRBV6-3	TRBJ1-1	.	.	TGTGCCAGCAGAATTACATGGAGGGATAGGAACACTGAAGCTTTCTTT	CASRITWRDRNTEAFF
TRBV27	TRBJ1-2	few	.	TGTGCCAGCAGTTTTGGGGGGGGGCACGGCTACACCTTC	CASSFGGGHGYTF
TRBV27	TRBJ1-5	medium-sized	.	TGTGCCAGCAGTCCCCCCAATCAGCCCCAGCATTTT	CASSPPNQPQHF
TRBV20-1	TRBJ1-5	few	.	TGCAGTGTTACTCGAGGAAATCAGCCCCAGCATTTT	CSVTRGNQPQHF
TRBV20-1	TRBJ2-3	.	.	TGCAGTGCTAGAGTCCCCAGGGGTGCTAGCACAGATACGCAGTATTTT	CSARVPRGASTDTQYF
TRBV5-5	TRBJ1-2	.	.	TGTGCCAGCAGCTTCGGCAGGGTGATTTCTGGCTACACCTTC	CASSFGRVISGYTF
TRBV6-2/TRBV6-3	TRBJ2-7	once	TRBD2	TGTGCCAGCAAAACAGGCCTAGCGGGGCCGTACGAGCAGTACTTC	CASKTGLAGPYEQYF
TRBV6-2/TRBV6-3	TRBJ2-7	.	TRBD1	TGTGCCAGCAGCAACCCTCTGGGCAGGGGGCTGTGGGAGCAGTACTTC	CASSNPLGRGLWEQYF
TRBV7-2	TRBJ2-5	.	.	TGTGCCAGCAGCTTAGGGGTGGTCACTAAAGCAGAGACCCAGTACTTC	CASSLGVVTKAETQYF
TRBV10-3	TRBJ1-2	once	TRBD1	TGTGCCATCAGTGAGCTACAGGGGGCCCATCTCTATGGCTACACCTTC	CAISELQGAHLYGYTF
TRBV20-1	TRBJ2-5	.	.	TGCAGTGCCCCAACTAGGGCACAAGAGACCCAGTACTTC	CSAPTRAQETQYF
TRBV20-1	TRBJ2-7	.	TRBD2	TGCAGTGCTCTGGGTAGCGGGAGCTACGAGCAGTACTTC	CSALGSGSYEQYF
TRBV7-2	TRBJ2-1	.	.	TGTGCCAGCAGCTTAAAGAGCAATGCCTACAATGAGCAGTTCTTC	CASSLKSNAYNEQFF
TRBV7-2	TRBJ2-3	.	.	TGTGCCAGCAGCTTATACGGCCTACTTAGCACAGATACGCAGTATTTC	CASSLYGLLSTDTQYF
TRBV29-1	TRBJ2-7	.	.	TGCAGCGTTGTTGGGAGCTCCTACGAGCAGTACTTC	CSVVGSSYEQYF
TRBV20-1	TRBJ1-5	few	.	TGCAGTGCTTTGACGGCCAATCAGCCCCAGCATTTT	CSALTANQPQHF
TRBV7-9	TRBJ2-7	few	TRBD2	TGTGCCAGCAGCAAAACGGGGGGAGCCTCCTACGAGCAGTACTTC	CASSKTGGASYEQYF
TRBV6-1	TRBJ2-1	.	TRBD1	TGTGCCAGCAGCCTCCGGGACAGGGGGCTTGAGCAGTTCTTC	CASSLRDRGLEQFF
TRBV7-9	TRBJ1-2	.	.	TGTGCCAGCAGCTTACAGAACACGTATGGCTACACCTTC	CASSLQNTYGYTF
TRBV27	TRBJ2-7	.	TRBD2	TGTGCCAGCACCCGCCGCGCCGGACTAGCGGGACCCTACGAGCAGTACTTC	CASTRRAGLAGPYEQYF
TRBV6-4	TRBJ2-3	.	TRBD2	TGTGCCAGCAGTGTCGAGACTAGCGGTCAAGATACGCAGTATTTT	CASSVETSGQDTQYF
TRBV2	TRBJ1-5	few	.	TGTGCCAGCAGTGAACGGGGACTTCAGCCCCAGCATTTT	CASSERGLQPQHF
TRBV7-9	TRBJ2-4	.	.	TGTGCCAGCAGCTTAGCACGACCAGGGGCCAAAAACATTCAGTACTTC	CASSLARPGAKNIQYF
TRBV27	TRBJ2-1	few	TRBD1	TGTGCCAGCACCCCTTTTGGGACAGGGAACGGGAATGAGCAGTTCTTC	CASTPFGTGNGNEQFF
TRBV20-1	TRBJ2-3	.	TRBD2	TGCAGTGCTAGGGTAGCGGGTAGCACAGATACGCAGTATTTT	CSARVAGSTDTQYF
TRBV29-1	TRBJ1-2	.	.	TGCAGCGTTGAAAGCAACTATGGCTACACCTTC	CSVESNYGYTF
TRBV6-5	TRBJ1-1	.	TRBD1	TGTGCCAGCAGTTACTACGGGACAGGGTTGGACACTGAAGCTTTCTTT	CASSYYGTGLDTEAFF
TRBV20-1	TRBJ2-5	once	.	TGCAGTGCCACCCCGTCTGAGGGTGGGTGGGAGACCCAGTACTTC	CSATPSEGGWETQYF
TRBV7-9	TRBJ2-2	.	TRBD2	TGTGCCAGCAGCTTATTAAGTAGCGGGAGAGGGAACACCGGGGAGCTGTTTTTT	CASSLLSSGRGNTGELFF
TRBV20-1	TRBJ2-1	few	.	TGCAGTGCCCCTGTAGCGCCAGTCTATGAGCAGTCCTTC	CSAPVAPVYEQSF
TRBV7-8	TRBJ2-1	.	.	TGTGCCAGCAGTCAGCGGAGCTCCTACAATGAGCAGTTCTTC	CASSQRSSYNEQFF
TRBV10-3	TRBJ2-1	.	TRBD2	TGTGCCATCAGTGAGGGACTAGCTCTTAGTCAGATCTACAATGAGCAGTTCTTC	CAISEGLALSQIYNEQFF
TRBV6-1	TRBJ2-7	.	.	TGTGCCAGCAGTCCGGCCTACAGGGCTCCTGCCTACGAGCAGTACTTC	CASSPAYRAPAYEQYF
TRBV6-1	TRBJ2-5	.	.	TGTGCCAGCAGTGTAGAGGGAACGACCCAGTACTTC	CASSVEGTTQYF
TRBV20-1	TRBJ1-2	few	.	TGCAGTGCTAGGCTCACTTATGGCTACACCTTC	CSARLTYGYTF
TRBV6-1	TRBJ2-5	few	.	TGTGCCAGCCTACGGCGACAGACCCAAGAGACCCAGTACTTC	CASLRRQTQETQYF
TRBV6-2/TRBV6-3	TRBJ1-5	.	.	TGTGCCAGCAGTTACGGGCCAGGAAGTCAGCCCCAGCATTTT	CASSYGPGSQPQHF
TRBV20-1	TRBJ2-5	.	.	TGCAGTGCTAGAGCGGCCCCGCAAGAGACCCAGTACTTC	CSARAAPQETQYF
TRBV27	TRBJ2-3	few	TRBD2	TGTGCCAGCAGTGTTAGCGGGAGATATGATACGCAGTATTTT	CASSVSGRYDTQYF
TRBV7-8	TRBJ2-1	.	.	TGTGCCAGCAGCTTAGAAACTAGCTACAATGAGCAGTTCTTC	CASSLETSYNEQFF
TRBV20-1	TRBJ2-5	.	.	TGCAGTGCCCCTGGCCAGGTGGAGACCCAGTACTTC	CSAPGQVETQYF